The 16 T cell receptor beta chains below were found in one sample sequenced in a study of T-cell reconstitution after alpha-beta-depleted transplantation in children. Preparing the TCRbeta library involved the use of unique molecular identifiers. MiXCR was run by TCRdb on the PCR reads, yielding one entry per CDR3 protein. The data hold just over 950,000 distinct CDR3 sequences, with 25% to 35% observed a single time. Material: PBMCs, mostly from graft donor cells, obtained 360 days after TCRalphabeta/CD19-depleted stem cell transplant. The source is a boy under two years old who had a stem cell transplant for SCID, so the T cells may come from the graft donor.

The gene calls are TRBV20-1 and TRBJ1-5; D possibly corresponds to TRBD1 (5 bases). The CDR3 covers 15 residues. Trimming left V 1 base short and J 4 bases short, with 14 bases between. Germline V CDR1 and CDR2: DFQATT, SNEGSKA (reference sequence). The chain's CDR3 is CSARVGGEGNQPQHF. CDR3 coding DNA: TGCAGTGCTAGAGTGGGAGGGGAGGGGAATCAGCCCCAGCATTTT.

This clonotype was seen a handful of times. V gene TRBV6-1 combines with J gene TRBJ2-3; D is perhaps TRBD1 (7 bases). This CDR3 has 18 residues. With 6 bases removed from V and 0 bases from J, the gap between germline ends came to 22 bases. Germline loops: CDR1 MNHNS, CDR2 SASEGT. CDR3 region: CASSLHTTTGTSTDTQYF. CDR3 DNA: TGTGCCAGCAGCCTCCATACCACGACAGGGACTAGCACAGATACGCAGTATTTT.

A few counts support this clonotype. The chain is built from TRBV28 and TRBJ1-5; possible D gene TRBD1, 5 bases. In germline, CDR1 is MDHEN, CDR2 SYDVKM. CDR3 size: 16 residues. V lost 4 bases, J lost 5 bases, and 18 bases lay in between. The CDR3 sequence is CASSSQSPGTHQPQHF. CDR3 nucleotides: TGTGCCAGCAGTTCGCAATCCCCAGGGACCCATCAGCCCCAGCATTTT.

Here the CDR3 reads CASRELAENTGELFF. The CDR3 DNA sequence: TGCGCCAGCAGGGAACTAGCGGAGAACACCGGGGAGCTGTTTTTT. The V call is TRBV10-2, the J call TRBJ2-2, with TRBD2 matching over 8 bases. From germline, CDR1 is WSHSY and CDR2 SAAADI. V was clipped by 6 bases and J by 1 base; unmatched bases: 4. The CDR3 has 15 amino acids.

This clonotype was found a few times. The chain joins TRBV3-1 to TRBJ2-5; the D gene is possibly TRBD1 (6 bases). This CDR3 contains 14 residues. The germline V and J ends were trimmed by 5 bases and 5 bases, with 15 bases remaining between them. CDR1 and CDR2 (germline): LGHDT, YNNKEL (reference sequence). The DNA for the CDR3 is TGTGCCAGCAGCGCGTACAGGGCTGGGGAGACCCAGTACTTC. Translation gives CASSAYRAGETQYF.

This clonotype was seen only a few times. The V and J genes are TRBV5-1 and TRBJ1-5; TRBD1 is a possible D gene (6 bases). The CDR3 is 15 amino acids. CDR1 and CDR2 (germline): SGHRS, YFSETQ. The V end was cut by 1 base, the J end by 6 bases, with 14 bases between. CDR3 DNA: TGCGCCAGCAGCTTGTCAGGGGACGGGGGTCAGCCCCAGCATTTT. Encoded protein: CASSLSGDGGQPQHF.

This clonotype has only a few counts. The CDR3 sequence: CSVDRENTGELFF. DNA of the CDR3: TGCAGCGTGGACAGGGAGAACACCGGGGAGCTGTTTTTT. The rearrangement uses TRBV29-1 and TRBJ2-2, with 8 positions matching TRBD1. The V gene's germline CDR1 is SQVTM and CDR2 ANQGSEA. The trim removed 6 bases at V and 1 base at J, leaving 1 base unmatched. CDR3 length: 13 residues.

The V and J genes are TRBV4-3 and TRBJ1-1; TRBD1 might be the D (5 bases). CDR1 is LGHNA and CDR2 is YSLEER in the germline V gene. Trimming took 0 bases from V and 6 from J, leaving 14 bases between them. CDR3 length equals 15 residues. CDR3 in DNA: TGCGCCAGCAGCCAAGATATCCAGGGCTCCCCTGAAGCTTTCTTT. Residues: CASSQDIQGSPEAFF.

Only a few counts were recorded for this clonotype. The CDR3 reads CASSQTGWGATDTQYF. CDR3 coding DNA: TGTGCCAGCAGCCAAACCGGTTGGGGGGCCACAGATACGCAGTATTTT. The rearrangement joins TRBV3-1 to TRBJ2-3; the D call may be TRBD1 or TRBD2 (6 bases each). V shed 2 bases and J shed 2 bases, with 14 bases lying between them. The germline V gene has CDR1 LGHDT and CDR2 YNNKEL (reference sequence). The CDR3 has 16 residues.

This clonotype was observed a handful of times. Here the CDR3 reads CASSQGEGGHYEQYF. The CDR3 DNA sequence: TGCGCCAGCAGCCAAGGGGAGGGGGGTCACTACGAGCAGTACTTC. The rearrangement links TRBV4-1 to TRBJ2-7; tentative D call: TRBD2 (7 bases). Trimming left V 1 base short and J 3 bases short, with 13 bases between. The CDR3 covers 15 residues. The germline gives CDR1 MGHRA, CDR2 YSYEKL.

The chain recombines TRBV28 with TRBJ2-1; D is perhaps TRBD1 (5 bases). Germline assignment: CDR1 MDHEN and CDR2 SYDVKM. V lost 5 bases, J lost 8 bases, and 16 bases lay in between. This CDR3 has 14 amino acids. DNA for the CDR3: TGTGCCAGCAGTCCGCGGACACGAAACTATGAGCAGTTCTTC. Its translation is CASSPRTRNYEQFF.

In its sample, this clonotype was seen a few times. The genes are TRBV7-6 and TRBJ2-2; TRBD1 agrees at 7 bases. V trimming: 1 base; J trimming: 4 bases; junction bases outside the gene matches: 9. This CDR3 spans 17 amino acids. Per the germline V gene, CDR1 is SGHVS and CDR2 is FNYEAQ. CDR3 in DNA: TGTGCCAGCAGCTTAGTCCCCCGGACAGGTAGCACCGGGGAGCTGTTTTTT. Amino acid sequence: CASSLVPRTGSTGELFF.

The chain joins TRBV27 to TRBJ2-4, with 13 bases identical to TRBD2. The V segment lost 4 bases and the J segment 0 bases; nucleotides outside the gene matches: 18. The CDR3 contains 22 residues. Germline V lookup: CDR1 MNHEY, CDR2 SMNVEV (reference sequence). The CDR3 protein is CASSSPRLAGGLEILAKNIQYF. DNA of the CDR3: TGTGCCAGCAGTTCCCCAAGACTAGCGGGGGGCCTTGAGATCCTAGCCAAAAACATTCAGTACTTC.

This chain joins TRBV28 and TRBJ1-6; D unclear. V dropped 8 bases and J dropped 6 bases, with 5 bases sitting between them. Germline V gene sequence: CDR1 MDHEN, CDR2 SYDVKM. The CDR3 has 11 residues. CDR3 region: CASRGNSPLHF. CDR3 in DNA: TGTGCCAGCCGGGGTAATTCACCCCTCCACTTT.

The rearrangement links TRBV20-1 to TRBJ2-5; D is perhaps TRBD2 (6 bases). Trimming cost V 6 bases and J 2 bases, with 10 bases left between them. Germline values: CDR1 DFQATT, CDR2 SNEGSKA (reference sequence). This CDR3 region has 12 residues. The CDR3 DNA sequence: TGCAGTGCCCAGGAGGGGCAAGAGACCCAGTACTTC. Translating gives CSAQEGQETQYF.

Written as DNA, the CDR3 is TGTGCCAGCAGACCCAGACAGGGGGTCATGAACACTGAAGCTTTCTTT. It yields the protein CASRPRQGVMNTEAFF. The V and J genes are TRBV12-3 or TRBV12-4 and TRBJ1-1; TRBD1 agrees at 9 bases. The CDR3 loop spans 16 amino acids. V lost 6 bases, J lost 0 bases, and 8 bases stayed unmatched.